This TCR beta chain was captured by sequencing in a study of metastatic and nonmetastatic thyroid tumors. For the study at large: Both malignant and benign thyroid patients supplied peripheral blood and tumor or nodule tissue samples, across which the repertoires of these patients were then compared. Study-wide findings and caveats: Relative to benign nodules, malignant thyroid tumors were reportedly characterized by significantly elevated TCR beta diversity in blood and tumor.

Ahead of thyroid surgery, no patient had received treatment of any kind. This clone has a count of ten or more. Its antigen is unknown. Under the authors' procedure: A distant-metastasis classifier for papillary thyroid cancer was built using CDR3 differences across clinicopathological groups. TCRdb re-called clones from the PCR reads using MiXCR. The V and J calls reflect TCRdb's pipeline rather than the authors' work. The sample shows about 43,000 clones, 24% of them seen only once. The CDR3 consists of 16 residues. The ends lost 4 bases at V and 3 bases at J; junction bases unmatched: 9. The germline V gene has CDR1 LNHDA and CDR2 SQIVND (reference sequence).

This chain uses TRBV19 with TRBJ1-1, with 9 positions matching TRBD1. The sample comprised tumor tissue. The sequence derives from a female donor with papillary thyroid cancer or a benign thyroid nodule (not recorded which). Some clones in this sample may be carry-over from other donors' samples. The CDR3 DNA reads TGTGCCAGTAGTAGCCTGGACAGGGGCGTGTACACTGAAGCTTTCTTT. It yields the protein CASSSLDRGVYTEAFF.